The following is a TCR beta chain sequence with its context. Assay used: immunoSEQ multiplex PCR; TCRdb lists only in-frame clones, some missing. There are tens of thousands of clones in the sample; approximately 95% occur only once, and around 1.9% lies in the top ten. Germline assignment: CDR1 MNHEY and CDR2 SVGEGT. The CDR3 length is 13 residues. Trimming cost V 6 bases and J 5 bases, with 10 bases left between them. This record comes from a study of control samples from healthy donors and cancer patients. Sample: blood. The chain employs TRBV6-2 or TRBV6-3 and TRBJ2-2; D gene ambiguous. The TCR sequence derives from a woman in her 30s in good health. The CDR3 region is CASRPTGTGELFF. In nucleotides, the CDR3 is TGTGCCAGCAGACCTACTGGGACCGGGGAGCTGTTTTTT.